This TCR beta chain was recovered during a study of blood T cell repertoires in COVID-19. Only in-frame clones appear in the TCRdb table, and some are missing; sequencing was by immunoSEQ multiplex PCR. The data hold approximately 150,000 clones, with less than 90% observed a single time. Germline loops: CDR1 SGHRS, CDR2 YFSETQ. V trimming: 4 bases; J trimming: 3 bases; junction bases outside the gene matches: 11. CDR3 length: 16 residues. Specimen: peripheral blood. This chain connects TRBV5-1 to TRBJ2-3, with 7 bases fitting TRBD2. This TCR was recovered from a man younger than 40 with COVID-19, enrolled during active disease. CDR3 protein: CASSPGLVGRTDTQYF. CDR3 DNA sequence: TGCGCCAGCAGCCCAGGACTAGTTGGAAGGACAGATACGCAGTATTTT.